This T cell receptor (beta chain) was sequenced in a study of control samples from healthy donors and cancer patients. The CDR3 contains 13 residues. Unmatched junction bases numbered 5, after V lost 5 bases and J lost 7 bases. The sample holds many counts of this clone. The same CDR3 can be traced to other DNA sequences in this sample. Repertoires were generated with immunoSEQ multiplex PCR, while TCRdb's copy carries only in-frame clones and drops some. The sample has approximately 210,000 clones, over 80% seen once. The V and J genes are TRBV12-3 or TRBV12-4 and TRBJ1-5; TRBD1 matches 7 bases. This receptor was obtained from a man aged 25 to 40 in good health. The specimen was blood. The CDR3 here is CASSRQGRQPQHF. CDR3 in DNA: TGTGCCAGCAGTCGACAGGGAAGACAGCCCCAGCATTTT.